The rows below give T cell receptor beta chains drawn from one sample of a study of blood T cells in healthy people across ages. TCRdb fed the 5' RACE reads into MiXCR, producing one record per CDR3 protein. The table shows 1.5 million to 2 million distinct CDR3 sequences, with roughly 52% occurring only once. The sequencing input was blood. These receptors were taken from a woman aged 35 to 49 in good health. CDR3s include the opening cysteine and the closing phenylalanine or tryptophan. A D gene is named only where the DNA matches it firmly. Expanded clones are given a class, and other clones once, few, many or no size at all.

cdr3_aa cdr3_nt d_call clone_size j_call v_call
CSASGPTNEQYF TGCAGTGCTTCGGGACCGACGAATGAGCAGTACTTC . . TRBJ2-7 TRBV20-1
CASSERTGEYETQYF TGTGCCAGCAGCGAGAGGACAGGGGAATACGAGACCCAGTACTTC TRBD1 few TRBJ2-5 TRBV9
CASSQDRVPPGTQYF TGTGCCAGCAGCCAAGATAGGGTGCCTCCGGGGACCCAGTACTTC . few TRBJ2-5 TRBV4-2
CSARDLTRKYF TGCAGTGCTAGAGATCTAACTAGGAAGTACTTC . few TRBJ2-5 TRBV20-1
CASSGGQGLSGANVLTF TGTGCCAGCAGTGGGGGACAGGGGCTCTCCGGGGCCAACGTCCTGACTTTC TRBD1 . TRBJ2-6 TRBV28
CASSLTQVDQPQHF TGTGCCAGCAGTTTAACCCAGGTGGATCAGCCCCAGCATTTT . . TRBJ1-5 TRBV28
CASSLVQGSGDTQYF TGTGCCAGCAGCTTAGTACAGGGGTCAGGAGATACGCAGTATTTT TRBD1 . TRBJ2-3 TRBV7-2
CASRNTVEYEQYF TGTGCCAGCAGGAACACTGTGGAGTACGAGCAGTACTTC . few TRBJ2-7 TRBV27
CSASRGASSNQPQHF TGCAGTGCCTCCCGGGGGGCTTCGAGCAATCAGCCCCAGCATTTT . few TRBJ1-5 TRBV20-1
CASRRTGSYYEQYF TGTGCCAGCAGACGGACAGGGTCCTACTACGAGCAGTACTTC TRBD1 . TRBJ2-7 TRBV6-2/TRBV6-3
CSARDLAGANEQFF TGCAGTGCTAGAGATTTAGCGGGGGCCAATGAGCAGTTCTTC TRBD2 few TRBJ2-1 TRBV20-1
CASSENRGLTYEQYF TGTGCCAGCAGCGAAAATCGGGGACTTACCTACGAGCAGTACTTC . . TRBJ2-7 TRBV7-8
CASSPQRGQIGQYF TGTGCCAGCAGCCCACAGCGGGGACAAATTGGGCAGTATTTT . . TRBJ2-3 TRBV7-3
CATSDLAAGARTDTQYF TGTGCCACCAGTGATTTGGCGGCGGGGGCAAGGACAGATACGCAGTATTTT . . TRBJ2-3 TRBV24-1
CASSSYRWGETGANVLTF TGTGCCAGCAGTTCGTATCGTTGGGGGGAAACTGGGGCCAACGTCCTGACTTTC . . TRBJ2-6 TRBV6-2/TRBV6-3
CSARGTGEFYEQYF TGCAGTGCTCGCGGGACAGGGGAGTTCTACGAGCAGTACTTC TRBD1 few TRBJ2-7 TRBV20-1
CASSVTGPAKNIQYF TGCGCCAGCAGCGTGACAGGGCCAGCCAAAAACATTCAGTACTTC TRBD1 . TRBJ2-4 TRBV5-1
CASSLDSTQQFF TGTGCCAGCAGCCTGGACAGCACACAGCAGTTCTTC . . TRBJ2-1 TRBV27
CASSPGTRNEQFF TGTGCCAGCAGTCCCGGGACCCGCAATGAGCAGTTCTTC . . TRBJ2-1 TRBV7-2
CASSSKAPGTGNTEAFF TGTGCCAGCAGTTCGAAAGCACCCGGGACGGGGAACACTGAAGCTTTCTTT . . TRBJ1-1 TRBV27
CASGSGVGSGIVADTQYF TGTGCTAGTGGTTCGGGTGTGGGGAGCGGGATTGTCGCAGATACGCAGTATTTT TRBD2 . TRBJ2-3 TRBV12-5
CASSPHKFNYGYTF TGCGCCAGCAGCCCACACAAGTTCAACTATGGCTACACCTTC . . TRBJ1-2 TRBV4-3
CASSSGQGLGEQFF TGTGCCAGCAGCTCGGGACAGGGCCTTGGTGAGCAGTTCTTC TRBD1 . TRBJ2-1 TRBV13
CASSRPGTSGQVAKNIQYF TGTGCCAGCAGCCGACCCGGGACTAGCGGACAAGTAGCCAAAAACATTCAGTACTTC TRBD2 . TRBJ2-4 TRBV7-2
CASSPARGRVNYGYTF TGTGCCAGCAGCCCGGCCAGGGGGCGGGTTAACTATGGCTACACCTTC TRBD1 . TRBJ1-2 TRBV11-1
CASSHKRAGSEKLFF TGTGCCAGCAGCCATAAAAGAGCGGGAAGTGAAAAACTGTTTTTT . . TRBJ1-4 TRBV3-1
CASSQDHAGGNTGELFF TGCGCCAGCAGCCAAGACCACGCAGGGGGGAACACCGGGGAGCTGTTTTTT TRBD1 few TRBJ2-2 TRBV4-3
CSVKEGTEAFF TGCAGCGTAAAGGAGGGAACTGAAGCTTTCTTT . . TRBJ1-1 TRBV29-1
CASSLVASGGKDTDTQYF TGTGCCAGCAGCTTAGTAGCTAGCGGGGGGAAGGACACAGATACGCAGTATTTT TRBD2 . TRBJ2-3 TRBV7-2
CSAAVNTNEQFF TGCAGTGCTGCAGTGAACACTAATGAGCAGTTCTTC . once TRBJ2-1 TRBV20-1
CASSPTLETKNIQYF TGTGCCAGCAGCCCCACACTAGAAACCAAAAACATTCAGTACTTC . . TRBJ2-4 TRBV28
CASSSQNNYGYTF TGTGCCAGCAGCTCACAGAATAACTATGGCTACACCTTC . . TRBJ1-2 TRBV7-2
CASKISQGRTEAFF TGTGCCAGCAAGATCTCGCAGGGAAGGACTGAAGCTTTCTTT . . TRBJ1-1 TRBV2
CASSFPPFQETQYF TGTGCCAGCAGCTTCCCCCCCTTCCAAGAGACCCAGTACTTC . few TRBJ2-5 TRBV7-2
CASSHRQGPETQYF TGCGCCAGCAGCCACCGACAGGGCCCGGAGACCCAGTACTTC TRBD1 few TRBJ2-5 TRBV4-1
CASRGGRGPLYGYTF TGCGCCAGCCGGGGGGGCAGGGGGCCTCTTTATGGCTACACCTTC TRBD1 . TRBJ1-2 TRBV10-2
CASREQGDTYEQYF TGTGCCAGCAGGGAACAGGGCGATACCTACGAGCAGTACTTC . . TRBJ2-7 TRBV28
CASSRYRDSKETQYF TGTGCCAGCAGCCGATACAGGGACTCGAAAGAGACCCAGTACTTC . . TRBJ2-5 TRBV12-3/TRBV12-4
CASSLDSGGVSYEQYF TGTGCCAGCAGCTTAGATAGCGGGGGGGTCTCCTACGAGCAGTACTTC TRBD2 . TRBJ2-7 TRBV7-2
CASSPPAGGLDTQYF TGTGCCAGCAGCCCCCCCGCGGGGGGCTTGGATACGCAGTATTTT TRBD2 few TRBJ2-3 TRBV12-3/TRBV12-4
CASRPTGTPYGYTF TGTGCCAGCAGACCGACAGGTACCCCATATGGCTACACCTTC . . TRBJ1-2 TRBV6-6
CASSPPERAFYGYTF TGTGCCAGCAGTCCCCCCGAAAGGGCGTTCTATGGCTACACCTTC . . TRBJ1-2 TRBV25-1
CASSEFSGSISNQPQHF TGTGCCAGCAGTGAATTTTCAGGGAGTATTAGCAATCAGCCCCAGCATTTT . . TRBJ1-5 TRBV6-1
CASSSYPMGVYNEQFF TGTGCCAGCAGCTCGTACCCAATGGGGGTGTACAATGAGCAGTTCTTC . . TRBJ2-1 TRBV7-2
CAPGYNEQFF TGTGCCCCAGGGTACAATGAGCAGTTCTTC . . TRBJ2-1 TRBV28
CASSPPEGRGHDEQFF TGTGCCAGCAGCCCCCCCGAGGGGAGAGGGCACGATGAGCAGTTCTTC . . TRBJ2-1 TRBV11-1
CASSPPHPPTELGEQYF TGTGCCAGCAGTCCCCCCCATCCTCCGACAGAGCTCGGGGAGCAGTACTTC . few TRBJ2-7 TRBV27